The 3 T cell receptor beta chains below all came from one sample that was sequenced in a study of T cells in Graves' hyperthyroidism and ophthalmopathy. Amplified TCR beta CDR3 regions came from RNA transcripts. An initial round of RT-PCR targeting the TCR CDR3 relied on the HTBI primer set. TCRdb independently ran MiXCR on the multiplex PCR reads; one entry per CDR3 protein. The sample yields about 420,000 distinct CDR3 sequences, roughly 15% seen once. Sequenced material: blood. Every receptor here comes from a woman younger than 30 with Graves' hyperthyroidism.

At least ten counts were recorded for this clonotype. CDR3 coding DNA: TGTGCCAGCAGTTTACGGTCCCCCGGTCGGCAGTTCTTC. Its protein product is CASSLRSPGRQFF. The rearrangement joins TRBV28 to TRBJ2-1; D unclear. Germline V lookup: CDR1 MDHEN, CDR2 SYDVKM. V lost 2 bases to trimming and J lost 12 bases, with 14 bases between them. This CDR3 region has 13 residues.

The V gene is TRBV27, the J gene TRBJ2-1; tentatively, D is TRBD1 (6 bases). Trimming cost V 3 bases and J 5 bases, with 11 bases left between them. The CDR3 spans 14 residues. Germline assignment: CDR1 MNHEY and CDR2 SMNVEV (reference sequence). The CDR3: CASSFLGGDNEQFF. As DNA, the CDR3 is TGTGCCAGCAGTTTTTTAGGGGGAGACAATGAGCAGTTCTTC.

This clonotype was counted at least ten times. The DNA for the CDR3 is TGTGCCTGGAGTAGTAGCGGGAGGGGAGGGCAGTTCTTC. It is translated as CAWSSSGRGGQFF. The V gene is TRBV30, the J gene TRBJ2-1; 11 bases are a match to TRBD2. Germline V CDR1 and CDR2: GTSNPN, SVGIG (reference sequence). Unmatched junction bases numbered 6, after V lost 2 bases and J lost 12 bases. The CDR3 loop spans 13 amino acids.